These 16 T cell receptor beta chains originate from one sample sequenced in a study of regulatory T cells in long-lasting Graves disease. Time point specified: newly diagnosed GD, antithyroid drugs for less than 3 months. The TCR library used RNA extracted from PBMCs. Arm-PCR of CDR3 regions and iRepertoire HTBI primers were used to build TCR beta libraries. TCRdb processed the multiplex PCR reads anew with MiXCR; each CDR3 protein has one entry. The sample includes 400,000 to 500,000 distinct CDR3 sequences, 16% of them seen just once. These same records also appear under a second study, on T cells in Graves' hyperthyroidism and ophthalmopathy.

This specimen was peripheral blood mononuclear cells (PBMCs), taken at new diagnosis, from a patient treated with antithyroid drugs. Receptor source: a woman younger than 30 with Graves disease.

This clonotype showed up many times. The chain carries TRBV13 and TRBJ2-7, with D perhaps matching TRBD1 or TRBD2 (5 bases each). The germline gives CDR1 PRHDT, CDR2 FYEKMQ (reference sequence). Trimming took off 3 bases at V and 2 bases at J, with 11 bases between the two ends. The CDR3 sequence is 14 residues long. CDR3 bases: TGTGCCAGCAGCTTTGGGGGTGGAACCTACGAGCAGTACTTC. Translation: CASSFGGGTYEQYF.

This clonotype was detected ten times or more. This chain connects TRBV5-6 to TRBJ2-1; TRBD1 or TRBD2 may be the D gene (6 bases each). Germline CDR1 reads SGHDT; CDR2 reads YYEEEE. V was clipped by 0 bases and J by 9 bases, with 10 bases between them. The CDR3 runs to 13 residues. CDR3 residues: CASSLVRGGEQFF. The CDR3 DNA follows: TGTGCCAGCAGCTTGGTCAGGGGAGGTGAGCAGTTCTTC.

CDR3 loop: CASSYLAGLNTGELFF. The CDR3 nucleotides read TGTGCCAGCAGTTACCTAGCGGGCTTGAACACCGGGGAGCTGTTTTTT. The chain joins TRBV6-2 or TRBV6-3 to TRBJ2-2; TRBD2 matches at 8 bases. V lost 2 bases and J lost 1; bases outside the gene matches: 3. Germline V gives CDR1 MNHEY, CDR2 SVGEGT. The CDR3 is made up of 16 amino acids.

A few counts support this clonotype. The chain combines TRBV19 with TRBJ2-1; D gene unclear. V dropped 7 bases and J dropped 8 bases, with 12 bases sitting between them. The germline gives CDR1 LNHDA, CDR2 SQIVND (reference sequence). CDR3 length equals 12 residues. This CDR3 reads CASTTWGYEQFF. The CDR3 DNA reads as TGTGCCAGTACGACCTGGGGATATGAGCAGTTCTTC. Full variable domain (outside the CDR3, taken from reference TRBV19 and TRBJ2-1): DGGITQSPKYLFRKEGQNVTLSCEQNLNHDAMYWYRQDPGQGLRLIYYSQIVNDFQKGDIAEGYSVSREKKESFPLTVTSAQKNPTAFYLCASTTWGYEQFFGPGTRLTVL.

The table lists this clonotype with many counts. The chain has TRBV11-3 and TRBJ2-1; TRBD1 agrees at 10 bases. Germline V gene lookup returns CDR1 SGHNT and CDR2 YENEEA. V shed 4 bases and J 5 bases; nucleotides not matched to a gene: 14. This CDR3 contains 18 residues. CDR3 loop: CASSSLAKGQGRDNEQFF. The CDR3 region has the DNA TGTGCCAGCAGCTCCCTAGCCAAGGGACAGGGGAGAGACAATGAGCAGTTCTTC.

There are many counts of this clonotype. This rearrangement joins TRBV24-1 to TRBJ2-1; TRBD1 aligns across 8 bases. This CDR3 region has 14 residues. Germline CDR1 reads KGHDR; CDR2 reads SFDVKD. With 6 bases clipped from V and 10 bases from J, the junction kept 10 bases outside the gene matches. CDR3 sequence reads: CATSISGTGIEQFF. The CDR3 DNA follows: TGTGCCACCAGTATCTCCGGGACAGGAATCGAGCAGTTCTTC.

This clonotype was observed at least ten times. J is TRBJ2-7 and V is TRBV11-2; D possibly uses TRBD1 or TRBD2 (5 bases each). Deletions cut 5 bases from V and 2 bases from J, with 16 bases between. In germline, CDR1 is SGHAT, CDR2 FQNNGV. This CDR3 is built from 15 residues. The CDR3: CASSTNGVGAYEQYF. The CDR3, as DNA: TGTGCCAGCAGCACGAATGGGGTGGGGGCCTACGAGCAGTACTTC.

The gene calls are TRBV20-1 and TRBJ2-3; D call uncertain. CDR1 and CDR2 (germline): DFQATT, SNEGSKA (reference sequence). The CDR3 has 15 residues. The V end lost 0 bases, the J end lost 2 bases, and 12 bases lay between the germline ends. The CDR3 bases are TGCAGTGCTAGAGATTTTCTGTCCCTCACAGATACGCAGTATTTT. Amino acid sequence: CSARDFLSLTDTQYF.

The rearrangement joins TRBV19 to TRBJ2-1; D tentatively reads TRBD1 or TRBD2 (5 bases each). The CDR3 has 13 amino acids. With 4 bases removed from V and 14 bases from J, the gap between germline ends came to 18 bases. Germline-derived CDR1 and CDR2 are LNHDA and SQIVND (reference sequence). Written as DNA, the CDR3 is TGTGCCAGTAGTAGCAGGGAGCGTACCGAGGAGTTCTTC. Translated: CASSSRERTEEFF.

This clonotype was recorded a few times. This chain joins TRBV20-1 and TRBJ2-5; 7 bases are a match to TRBD2. From germline, CDR1 is DFQATT and CDR2 SNEGSKA (reference sequence). CDR3 length equals 16 residues. J lost 4 bases, V lost 5 bases, and 16 bases had no gene match. DNA for the CDR3: TGCAGTGCTGGGGCGGTGGTCGCGGGAGTCCCAGAGACCCAGTACTTC. Translated, it gives CSAGAVVAGVPETQYF.

The chain links TRBV5-1 to TRBJ2-3; D is unclear. The germline CDR1 and CDR2 sequences are SGHRS and YFSETQ. Trimming took off 4 bases at V and 1 base at J, with 10 bases between the two ends. The length of the CDR3 is 14 residues. CDR3 amino acids: CASSKSQRTDTQYF. The DNA for the CDR3 is TGCGCCAGCAGCAAGTCCCAACGCACAGATACGCAGTATTTT. Together with reference TRBV5-1 and TRBJ2-3, the CDR3 gives the full variable domain: KAGVTQTPRYLIKTRGQQVTLSCSPISGHRSVSWYQQTPGQGLQFLFEYFSETQRNKGNFPGRFSGRQFSNSRSEMNVSTLELGDSALYLCASSKSQRTDTQYFGPGTRLTVL.

This clonotype showed up many times. The chain couples TRBV2 to TRBJ2-7; 7 nucleotides match TRBD1. Germline V gene lookup returns CDR1 SNHLY and CDR2 FYNNEI. The CDR3 consists of 13 residues. The ends lost 6 bases at V and 3 bases at J; junction bases unmatched: 5. The CDR3 DNA sequence: TGTGCCAGCAGCACAGGGGAAAGCTACGAGCAGTACTTC. Translated: CASSTGESYEQYF.

A few counts support this clonotype. This rearrangement joins TRBV9 to TRBJ2-2; TRBD2 agrees at 11 bases. Germline V lookup: CDR1 SGDLS, CDR2 YYNGEE. This CDR3 contains 16 residues. After removal of 4 bases from V and 4 bases from J, the junction contained 6 bases not matched to a gene. The CDR3 protein is CASSPASGRPTGELFF. The DNA for the CDR3 is TGTGCCAGCAGCCCCGCTAGCGGGAGGCCCACCGGGGAGCTGTTTTTT. Full variable domain (outside the CDR3, taken from reference TRBV9 and TRBJ2-2): DSGVTQTPKHLITATGQRVTLRCSPRSGDLSVYWYQQSLDQGLQFLIQYYNGEERAKGNILERFSAQQFPDLHSELNLSSLELGDSALYFCASSPASGRPTGELFFGEGSRLTVL.

The chain carries TRBV7-9 and TRBJ2-1; TRBD1 might be the D (5 bases). The CDR3 has 18 amino acids. Trimming cost V 2 bases and J 7 bases, with 24 bases left between them. Germline CDR1 SEHNR, CDR2 FQNEAQ (reference sequence). CDR3 sequence (DNA): TGTGCCAGCAGCTTATCGAAAAGACAGCCCGAGTTCGGGAATGAGCAGTTCTTC. Translation gives CASSLSKRQPEFGNEQFF.

Ten or more counts support this clonotype. J is TRBJ2-1 and V is TRBV27; D is unclear. V shed 7 bases and J shed 5 bases, with 15 bases lying between them. Germline assignment: CDR1 MNHEY and CDR2 SMNVEV (reference sequence). CDR3 size: 14 residues. The CDR3 DNA is TGTGCCAGCACCCGGAGTGGGTTTCACAATGAGCAGTTCTTC. Translated: CASTRSGFHNEQFF.

Turning to this clonotype: A clone one base away is much larger, so this may be a read error. The chain joins TRBV11-3 to TRBJ2-3; 7 bases line up with TRBD2. J gave up 5 bases and V 5 bases, and 10 bases lay outside the gene matches. Germline CDR1 reads SGHNT; CDR2 reads YENEEA. The CDR3 extends over 15 amino acids. The CDR3 reads CASSRGTTIIDTQYF. CDR3 nucleotide sequence: TGTGCCAGCAGCAGAGGGACTACAATCATAGATACGCAGTATTTT. Drawing the rest from reference TRBV11-3 and TRBJ2-3, the complete variable domain is EAGVVQSPRYKIIEKKQPVAFWCNPISGHNTLYWYLQNLGQGPELLIRYENEEAVDDSQLPKDRFSAERLKGVDSTLKIQPAELGDSAVYLCASSRGTTIIDTQYFGPGTRLTVL.